Below are 27 T cell receptor beta chains sequenced from a single sample in a study of Ad26.COV2.S vaccination and SARS-CoV-2 variants. This table comes from immunoSEQ multiplex PCR, and its TCRdb copy is limited to in-frame clones, with some not included. The data hold a few hundred thousand clones, with 90% observed a single time. Regarding treatment: about 20 received Ad26.COV2.S at low or high dose, single or two shots; 5 received placebo; per-sample allocation not given. At day 63 after the first vaccine or placebo injection, samples were drawn. The sequences come from peripheral blood, collected in a trial of Ad26.COV2.S vaccine versus placebo. The receptors were sampled from a person aged 18-60 years who received the Ad26.COV2.S COVID-19 vaccine or a placebo.

This clone was seen once. The chain joins TRBV28 to TRBJ1-5; 8 nucleotides agree with TRBD1. The CDR3 spans 16 residues. Per the germline V gene, CDR1 is MDHEN and CDR2 is SYDVKM. The ends lost 5 bases at V and 4 bases at J; junction bases unmatched: 10. CDR3 protein: CASSLTYRTGNQPQHF. In DNA form, the CDR3 reads TGTGCCAGCAGTCTAACCTATCGGACAGGGAATCAGCCCCAGCATTTT. Full variable domain (missing parts from reference TRBV28 and TRBJ1-5): DVKVTQSSRYLVKRTGEKVFLECVQDMDHENMFWYRQDPGLGLRLIYFSYDVKMKEKGDIPEGYSVSREKKERFSLILESASTNQTSMYLCASSLTYRTGNQPQHFGDGTRLSIL.

The chain carries TRBV30 and TRBJ1-1; TRBD1 is a possible D gene (6 bases). The V gene lost 5 bases and the J gene lost 8 bases, with 15 bases spanning the gap. Germline CDR1 reads GTSNPN; CDR2 reads SVGIG (reference sequence). This CDR3 is 12 amino acids long. CDR3 bases: TGTGCCTGGGCCACAGGGTCTCGGGAAGCTTTCTTT. Translation: CAWATGSREAFF.

This clone occurred a few times. This chain uses TRBV7-9 with TRBJ1-4; possibly TRBD1 for D (5 bases). The CDR3 runs 13 residues. Germline CDR1 is SEHNR and CDR2 is FQNEAQ (reference sequence). The V end lost 4 bases, the J end lost 8 bases, and 11 bases lay between the germline ends. Here the CDR3 DNA reads TGTGCCAGCAGCTCTACTTGGGGGGAAAAACTGTTTTTT. This gives the protein CASSSTWGEKLFF.

The CDR3, as DNA: TGTGCCAGCAGCCAAGATCTCAGGTACAATGAGCAGTTCTTC. This encodes CASSQDLRYNEQFF. The chain is built from TRBV14 and TRBJ2-1; D is ambiguous. This CDR3 is built from 14 residues. The germline V gene encodes CDR1 SGHDN and CDR2 FVKESK. Trimming stripped 0 bases from V and 4 bases from J, with 7 bases between.

This clone was counted once. The V gene is TRBV7-9, the J gene TRBJ2-1; D remains unclear. With 0 bases removed from V and 5 bases from J, the gap between germline ends came to 17 bases. This CDR3 contains 17 residues. Looked up from germline, CDR1 is SEHNR and CDR2 is FQNEAQ (reference sequence). This CDR3 is CASSLAGLQTPNNEQFF. CDR3 sequence (DNA): TGTGCCAGCAGCTTAGCAGGGCTCCAAACCCCGAACAATGAGCAGTTCTTC.

J is TRBJ1-1 and V is TRBV27; TRBD1 might be the D (5 bases). Trimming removed 3 bases at V and 10 bases at J, with 12 bases between. Germline CDR1 is MNHEY and CDR2 is SMNVEV (reference sequence). The CDR3 totals 12 residues. In DNA form, the CDR3 reads TGTGCCAGCAGTTTTCTGGGGCAGACAGCTTTCTTT. Protein product: CASSFLGQTAFF.

V usage is TRBV7-2 and J usage is TRBJ2-1; D gene ambiguous. Per germline, CDR1 SGHTA and CDR2 FQGNSA. The CDR3 extends over 14 amino acids. The V gene lost 2 bases and the J gene lost 4 bases, with 9 bases spanning the gap. In nucleotides, the CDR3 is TGTGCCAGCAGCTTAAGCCAGAGATACAATGAGCAGTTCTTC. The encoded protein is CASSLSQRYNEQFF.

The rearrangement uses TRBV3-1 (or the pseudogene TRBV3-2) and TRBJ1-1; D is uncertain. The germline gives CDR1 LGHDT, CDR2 YNNKEL (reference sequence). There are 12 residues in the CDR3. With 1 base removed from V and 8 bases from J, the gap between germline ends came to 8 bases. In DNA, the CDR3 is TGTGCCAGCAGCCAAGGGCCAGGCGAAGCTTTCTTT. This translates into CASSQGPGEAFF.

The chain has TRBV7-2 and TRBJ2-7, with 11 bases matching TRBD2. Trimming at V came to 5 bases and at J to 6 bases, leaving 6 bases not matched to a gene. The CDR3 spans 14 residues. The germline CDR1 and CDR2 sequences are SGHTA and FQGNSA. This chain's CDR3 is CASSPTSGTLEQYF. The CDR3, as DNA: TGTGCCAGCAGCCCGACTAGCGGGACACTCGAGCAGTACTTC.

This chain joins TRBV19 and TRBJ2-5; tentatively, D is TRBD1 (5 bases). Germline CDR1 and CDR2: LNHDA and SQIVND (reference sequence). The CDR3 length is 13 residues. V dropped 5 bases and J dropped 2 bases, with 9 bases sitting between them. The CDR3 spells CASSGSGQETQYF. The CDR3 bases are TGTGCCAGTAGTGGTTCAGGGCAAGAGACCCAGTACTTC.

The chain uses TRBV19 and TRBJ2-2, with 7 bases that match TRBD2. The germline CDR1 and CDR2 sequences are LNHDA and SQIVND (reference sequence). The CDR3 loop spans 15 amino acids. After removal of 3 bases from V and 5 bases from J, the junction contained 6 bases not matched to a gene. The CDR3 sequence is CASSMRLAGTGELFF. The CDR3 nucleotides are TGTGCCAGTAGTATGAGACTAGCCGGGACCGGGGAGCTGTTTTTT.

In this sample, this clone turned up once. V and J are TRBV18 and TRBJ2-5, with D tentatively TRBD1 (6 bases). Germline values: CDR1 KGHSH, CDR2 LQKENI. Trimming took off 1 base at V and 5 bases at J, with 11 bases between the two ends. This CDR3 region has 14 residues. CDR3 sequence (DNA): TGTGCCAGCTCACCACAACAGGGTTTCGAGACCCAGTACTTC. This sequence encodes CASSPQQGFETQYF.

The V call is TRBV28, the J call TRBJ2-2, with 8 bases identical to TRBD2. The CDR3 extends over 17 amino acids. The germline V gene has CDR1 MDHEN and CDR2 SYDVKM. V shed 4 bases and J 4 bases; nucleotides not matched to a gene: 11. The CDR3 DNA reads TGTGCCAGCAGTTCTCTGGGACTAGAGTTCCCCACCGGGGAGCTGTTTTTT. Translated, it gives CASSSLGLEFPTGELFF.

The chain joins TRBV15 to TRBJ2-2, with 9 positions matching TRBD2. CDR1 LNHNV and CDR2 YYDKDF come from the germline V gene (reference sequence). The ends lost 6 bases at V and 4 bases at J; junction bases unmatched: 6. The CDR3 is 15 amino acids. This CDR3 reads CATSLAGEGTGELFF. The CDR3, as DNA: TGTGCCACCAGTTTAGCGGGAGAGGGCACCGGGGAGCTGTTTTTT. The complete variable domain, with remaining parts taken from reference TRBV15 and TRBJ2-2, reads DAMVIQNPRYQVTQFGKPVTLSCSQTLNHNVMYWYQQKSSQAPKLLFHYYDKDFNNEADTPDNFQSRRPNTSFCFLDIRSPGLGDTAMYLCATSLAGEGTGELFFGEGSRLTVL.

In the case of this clone: One junction end disagrees with the germline gene, perhaps due to a read error. The V call is TRBV4-3, the J call TRBJ2-6; weak D call: TRBD2 (5 bases). Germline lookup yields CDR1 LGHNA and CDR2 YSLEER. The CDR3 loop spans 16 amino acids. This chain's CDR3 is CTSSQDYDSGANVLTF. DNA of the CDR3: TGCACCAGCAGCCAAGACTACGACTCTGGGGCCAACGTCCTGACTTTC.

The rearrangement links TRBV3-1 (or the pseudogene TRBV3-2) to TRBJ1-1; TRBD1 agrees at 7 bases. With V trimmed by 3 bases and J by 3 bases, 10 bases remained unmatched. Germline CDR1 LGHDT, CDR2 YNNKEL (reference sequence). CDR3 length: 16 residues. The CDR3 sequence: CASSHPGQGGYTEAFF. The CDR3 DNA is TGTGCCAGCAGCCATCCGGGCCAGGGGGGGTACACTGAAGCTTTCTTT.

This clone was picked up a small number of times. The chain carries TRBV3-1 (or the pseudogene TRBV3-2) and TRBJ2-2; D might be TRBD1 (5 bases). The CDR3 is 18 amino acids. Trimming removed 4 bases at V and 1 base at J, with 19 bases between. Germline values: CDR1 LGHDT, CDR2 YNNKEL (reference sequence). The CDR3: CASSLPFYGQGNTGELFF. The CDR3, as DNA: TGTGCCAGCAGCCTACCATTTTACGGGCAGGGGAACACCGGGGAGCTGTTTTTT.

V gene TRBV28 combines with J gene TRBJ2-1, with 8 bases aligning to TRBD1. Germline V gene lookup returns CDR1 MDHEN and CDR2 SYDVKM. V gave up 4 bases and J gave up 4 bases; unmatched junction bases: 9. The CDR3 extends over 16 amino acids. The CDR3 region has the DNA TGTGCCAGCAGTTCCCCCCGTGACAGGGGATACAATGAGCAGTTCTTC. As protein: CASSSPRDRGYNEQFF.

This chain uses TRBV5-1 with TRBJ1-2; the match to TRBD1 covers 10 bases. Unmatched junction bases numbered 11, after V lost 2 bases and J lost 1 base. The germline V gene encodes CDR1 SGHRS and CDR2 YFSETQ. This CDR3 is 18 amino acids long. The CDR3 region is CASSLNPGQGRINYGYTF. CDR3 bases: TGCGCCAGCAGCTTAAATCCGGGACAGGGGAGAATTAACTATGGCTACACCTTC.

The chain carries TRBV11-3 and TRBJ2-2; D gene ambiguous. V shed 1 base and J shed 3 bases, with 6 bases lying between them. The CDR3 sequence is 14 residues long. Germline lookup yields CDR1 SGHNT and CDR2 YENEEA. The CDR3 region has the DNA TGTGCCAGCAGCTTAGTAGGGCACACCGGGGAGCTGTTTTTT. Its translation: CASSLVGHTGELFF.

The chain is built from TRBV7-2 and TRBJ2-6; maybe TRBD2 (5 bases). With 3 bases removed from V and 1 base from J, the gap between germline ends came to 10 bases. Germline V gives CDR1 SGHTA, CDR2 FQGNSA. The CDR3 runs 16 residues. The CDR3 region is CASSLRASSGANVLTF. The CDR3 nucleotides read TGTGCCAGCAGCTTGCGGGCGTCATCTGGGGCCAACGTCCTGACTTTC.

DNA of the CDR3: TGTGCCAGTAGTATCGTTAACAGGGGCCCCTACGAGCAGTACTTC. It yields the protein CASSIVNRGPYEQYF. The chain recombines TRBV19 with TRBJ2-7, with 7 bases matching TRBD1. The junction had 7 bases not matched to a gene; V was cut back by 3 bases and J by 2 bases. The CDR3 is 15 residues long. Germline CDR1 reads LNHDA; CDR2 reads SQIVND (reference sequence).

The chain couples TRBV10-3 to TRBJ1-3; possible D gene TRBD1, 6 bases. Germline V gene data show CDR1 as ENHRY and CDR2 as SYGVKD. The CDR3 is 15 amino acids. The ends were cut back, 7 bases at V and 1 base at J, with 14 bases in the middle. The CDR3 region is CAITPGQPSGNTIYF. CDR3 nucleotide sequence: TGTGCCATCACCCCAGGACAGCCTTCTGGAAACACCATATATTTT.

The gene calls are TRBV24-1 and TRBJ2-5; 8 bases align to TRBD1. The CDR3 spans 14 residues. CDR1 is KGHDR, CDR2 SFDVKD, per germline. Trimming took 7 bases from V and 5 from J; bases not matched to a gene: 8. CDR3 region: CATRAGGAYETQYF. The DNA of the CDR3 is TGTGCCACCAGGGCAGGGGGCGCTTACGAGACCCAGTACTTC.

The genes are TRBV7-2 and TRBJ2-7, with D perhaps matching TRBD1 (6 bases). Trimming left V 4 bases short and J 5 bases short, with 15 bases between. There are 14 residues in the CDR3. CDR1 is SGHTA and CDR2 is FQGNSA in the germline V gene. CDR3 protein: CASSSNDQGNEQYF. CDR3 nucleotide sequence: TGTGCCAGCAGCTCAAATGACCAGGGGAACGAGCAGTACTTC. Supplemented by reference TRBV7-2 and TRBJ2-7, the full variable domain reads GAGVSQSPSNKVTEKGKDVELRCDPISGHTALYWYRQSLGQGLEFLIYFQGNSAPDKSGLPSDRFSAERTGGSVSTLTIQRTQQEDSAVYLCASSSNDQGNEQYFGPGTRLTVT.

The rearrangement links TRBV5-8 to TRBJ2-3; perhaps TRBD2 as D (7 bases). There are 14 residues in the CDR3. Germline V gene lookup returns CDR1 SGHTS and CDR2 YDEGEE. The V gene lost 6 bases and the J gene lost 5 bases, with 16 bases spanning the gap. The DNA of the CDR3 is TGTGCCAGCACGAGCCAGGGGAGGGTAGATACGCAGTATTTT. Encoded protein: CASTSQGRVDTQYF. Full variable domain (rest looked up from reference TRBV5-8 and TRBJ2-3): EAGVTQSPTHLIKTRGQQATLRCSPISGHTSVYWYQQALGLGLQFLLWYDEGEERNRGNFPPRFSGRQFPNYSSELNVNALELEDSALYLCASTSQGRVDTQYFGPGTRLTVL.

The chain couples TRBV3-1 (or the pseudogene TRBV3-2) to TRBJ2-2; 9 positions match TRBD1. V gave up 0 bases and J gave up 6 bases; unmatched junction bases: 11. Germline V lookup: CDR1 LGHDT, CDR2 YNNKEL (reference sequence). This CDR3 is built from 18 residues. The CDR3 protein is CASSQDLQGALSSGELFF. In DNA, the CDR3 is TGTGCCAGCAGCCAAGATCTACAGGGGGCGCTTAGTTCCGGGGAGCTGTTTTTT.